This T cell receptor beta chain was identified during a study of OX40 agonist ivuxolimab in advanced cancers. Across the whole study: The drug used for patients, ivuxolimab, was an agonistic anti-OX40 (CD134) antibody. Two cutaneous melanoma patients and one hepatocellular carcinoma patient, three in all, had partial responses. People who had prior anti-PD-1, anti-PD-L1 or anti-CTLA-4 therapy could take part, and less than 50% had some.

V was cut by 4 bases and J by 5 bases, with 12 bases left in between. There are 14 residues in the CDR3. In germline, CDR1 is SEHNR, CDR2 FQNEAQ (reference sequence). The protocol was immunoSEQ multiplex PCR, while the TCRdb copy is restricted to in-frame clones and leaves out a portion. The data contain approximately 100,000 clones, 90% of them seen just once; the ten biggest clones take up 0.31%. Blood was sampled at baseline, cycle 4 day 1, and cycle 7 day 1. The source was CD4+ or CD8+ T cells sorted from blood, collected in a trial of the OX40 agonist ivuxolimab. This chain connects TRBV7-9 to TRBJ1-3; possibly TRBD1 for D (6 bases). The clonotype was recovered from an adult with an advanced solid tumor such as melanoma, head and neck, liver or kidney cancer. The CDR3 reads CASSYRTDRNTIYF. The CDR3 nucleotides read TGTGCCAGCAGCTATAGGACAGATAGAAACACCATATATTTT.